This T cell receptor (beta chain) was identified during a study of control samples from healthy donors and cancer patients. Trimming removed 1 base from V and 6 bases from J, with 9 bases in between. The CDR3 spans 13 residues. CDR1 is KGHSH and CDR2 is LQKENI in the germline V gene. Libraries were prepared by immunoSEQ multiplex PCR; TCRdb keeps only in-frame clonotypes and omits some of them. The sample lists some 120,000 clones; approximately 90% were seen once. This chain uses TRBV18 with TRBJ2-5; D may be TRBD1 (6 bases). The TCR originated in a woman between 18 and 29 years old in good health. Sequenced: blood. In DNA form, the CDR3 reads TGTGCCAGCTCACCACTGGACAGCCAGACCCAGTACTTC. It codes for CASSPLDSQTQYF.